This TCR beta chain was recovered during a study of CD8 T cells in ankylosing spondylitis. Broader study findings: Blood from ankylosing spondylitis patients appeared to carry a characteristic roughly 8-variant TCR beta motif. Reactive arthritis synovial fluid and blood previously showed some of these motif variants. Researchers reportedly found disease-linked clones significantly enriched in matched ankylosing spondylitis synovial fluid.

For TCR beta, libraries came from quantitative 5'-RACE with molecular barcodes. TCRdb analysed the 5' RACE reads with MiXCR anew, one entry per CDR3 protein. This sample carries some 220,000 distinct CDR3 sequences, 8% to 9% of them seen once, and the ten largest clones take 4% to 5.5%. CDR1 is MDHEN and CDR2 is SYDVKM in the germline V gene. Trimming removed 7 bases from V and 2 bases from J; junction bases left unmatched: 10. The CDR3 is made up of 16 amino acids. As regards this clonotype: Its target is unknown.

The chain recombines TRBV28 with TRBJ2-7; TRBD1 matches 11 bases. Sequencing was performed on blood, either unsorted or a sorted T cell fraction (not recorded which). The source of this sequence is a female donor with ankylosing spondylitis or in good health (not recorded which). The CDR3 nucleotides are TGTGCCAGCACACCCACCAGGACAGGGGGCACCTACGAGCAGTACTTC. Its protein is CASTPTRTGGTYEQYF.